These 15 T cell receptor beta chains share one sample of origin, sequenced in a study of radiation and T cells in renal cell carcinoma. The protocol was immunoSEQ multiplex PCR, while the TCRdb copy is restricted to in-frame clones and leaves out a portion. The sample holds roughly 130,000 clones, 85% to 90% seen once. The sample's time point: blood 2 weeks post-SBRT. Noted treatment: 15 Gy SBRT to primary tumor, nephrectomy 4 weeks later. Specimen: blood, collected from a patient whose treatment included radiotherapy and nephrectomy. All receptors derive from a woman aged 70-85 years with renal cell carcinoma.

The rearrangement uses TRBV9 and TRBJ1-6; D may be TRBD1 (6 bases). Germline-derived CDR1 and CDR2 are SGDLS and YYNGEE. V dropped 4 bases and J dropped 9 bases, with 14 bases sitting between them. This CDR3 has 14 residues. DNA for the CDR3: TGTGCCAGCAGCTCAACAGGGCTCGGTTCACCCCTCCACTTT. This translates into CASSSTGLGSPLHF.

This clone occurred once. This chain uses TRBV6-1 with TRBJ2-3; 11 positions match TRBD2. CDR1 MNHNS and CDR2 SASEGT come from the germline V gene. J was trimmed by 1 base and V by 3 bases; bases with no gene match: 6. The CDR3 covers 17 residues. CDR3 protein: CASSEIAGGQGTDTQYF. Written as DNA, the CDR3 is TGTGCCAGCAGTGAGATAGCGGGGGGGCAAGGCACAGATACGCAGTATTTT.

The rearrangement joins TRBV28 to TRBJ1-2, with D unclear. CDR1 is MDHEN, CDR2 SYDVKM, per germline. V was clipped by 7 bases and J by 8 bases, with 11 bases between them. The CDR3 covers 11 residues. CDR3 sequence reads: CASTTGIGYTF. The DNA for the CDR3 is TGTGCCAGCACAACGGGAATCGGCTACACCTTC.

This chain connects TRBV6-6 to TRBJ2-2; D perhaps matches TRBD1 (6 bases). Germline CDR1 is MNHNY and CDR2 is SVGAGI (reference sequence). V was clipped by 6 bases and J by 1 base, with 12 bases between them. This CDR3 region has 15 residues. CDR3: CASRRPTGNTGELFF. For the CDR3, the DNA is TGTGCCAGCAGACGCCCGACAGGGAACACCGGGGAGCTGTTTTTT.

The chain is built from TRBV27 and TRBJ2-5; 10 bases line up with TRBD2. V lost 6 bases, J lost 0 bases, and 4 bases stayed unmatched. Germline V gene lookup returns CDR1 MNHEY and CDR2 SMNVEV (reference sequence). The CDR3 has 15 residues. DNA of the CDR3: TGTGCCAGCAGCCTACTAGCGGGGAACCAAGAGACCCAGTACTTC. It encodes CASSLLAGNQETQYF.

This CDR3 reads CAISLSTSGGAGEQFF. Written as DNA, the CDR3 is TGTGCCATCAGCCTATCGACTAGCGGGGGGGCCGGTGAGCAGTTCTTC. The chain employs TRBV10-3 and TRBJ2-1; 14 bases align to TRBD2. CDR1 is ENHRY, CDR2 SYGVKD, per germline. CDR3 length: 16 amino acids. Germline trimming cut 6 bases from V and 9 bases from J; bases unmatched to any gene: 10.

The chain combines TRBV4-2 with TRBJ2-5; 14 bases are shared with TRBD2. The V segment lost 4 bases and the J segment 5 bases; nucleotides outside the gene matches: 3. The CDR3 covers 15 residues. CDR1 and CDR2 (germline): LGHNA, YNFKEQ. CDR3 residues: CASSPTSGGAETQYF. In nucleotides, the CDR3 is TGTGCCAGCAGCCCGACTAGCGGGGGGGCTGAGACCCAGTACTTC.

The chain couples TRBV11-3 to TRBJ2-1; D is unresolved. Germline values: CDR1 SGHNT, CDR2 YENEEA. This CDR3 has 15 residues. The V and J ends lost 5 bases and 3 bases respectively, with 14 bases between them. CDR3 nucleotide sequence: TGTGCCAGCAGCCCCCCGGGCAGAAGCTACAATGAGCAGTTCTTC. Its protein is CASSPPGRSYNEQFF.

V is TRBV10-1 and J is TRBJ2-2, with a tentative D call TRBD2 (5 bases). Germline lookup yields CDR1 WNHNN and CDR2 SYGVQD (reference sequence). V lost 2 bases and J lost 3, with 19 bases in between. This CDR3 has 18 amino acids. CDR3 loop: CASSETSGQEEYTGELFF. The CDR3 DNA follows: TGCGCCAGCAGTGAGACATCTGGGCAGGAGGAGTACACCGGGGAGCTGTTTTTT.

This sequence joins TRBV5-1 and TRBJ2-7; D not certain. Germline V CDR1 and CDR2: SGHRS, YFSETQ. Deletions cut 3 bases from V and 3 bases from J, with 16 bases between. The CDR3 is 15 residues long. The DNA for the CDR3 is TGCGCCAGCAGCTCCCGAACGAAAGATTACTACGAGCAGTACTTC. Amino acid sequence: CASSSRTKDYYEQYF.

J is TRBJ1-4 and V is TRBV30; tentatively, D is TRBD1 (6 bases). V was cut by 1 base and J by 5 bases, with 14 bases left in between. The CDR3 runs to 15 residues. Germline V gene sequence: CDR1 GTSNPN, CDR2 SVGIG (reference sequence). CDR3 sequence reads: CAWSGGGTGNEKLFF. In DNA, the CDR3 is TGTGCCTGGAGTGGGGGGGGCACAGGGAATGAAAAACTGTTTTTT.

In DNA form, the CDR3 reads TGCGCCAGCAGCTCCCCCCCAGATACGCAGTATTTT. Amino acids: CASSSPPDTQYF. The gene calls are TRBV5-1 and TRBJ2-3; the D is unclear. Trimming pared 3 bases from V and 4 bases from J, leaving 6 bases between. This CDR3 is 12 amino acids long. The germline V gene encodes CDR1 SGHRS and CDR2 YFSETQ.

CDR3 bases: TGTGCCAGCAGTGCAACCACTAGTTGGACAGATACGCAGTATTTT. Translated: CASSATTSWTDTQYF. V usage is TRBV27 and J usage is TRBJ2-3, with a possible D match to TRBD2 (5 bases). Germline V gene data show CDR1 as MNHEY and CDR2 as SMNVEV (reference sequence). The CDR3 covers 15 residues. V was trimmed by 5 bases and J by 3 bases, leaving 15 bases between them.

The chain employs TRBV5-1 and TRBJ1-1; the match to TRBD1 covers 7 bases. The germline V gene has CDR1 SGHRS and CDR2 YFSETQ. This CDR3 is built from 18 residues. The ends lost 3 bases at V and 0 bases at J; junction bases unmatched: 14. The CDR3 is CASSSTGAVPLMNTEAFF. In DNA, the CDR3 is TGCGCCAGCAGCTCAACAGGGGCGGTCCCTTTAATGAACACTGAAGCTTTCTTT.

V and J are TRBV7-2 and TRBJ2-4, with D unresolved. This CDR3 comprises 12 residues. Per germline, CDR1 SGHTA and CDR2 FQGNSA. V lost 1 base and J 3 bases, leaving 1 base between the germline ends. The DNA of the CDR3 is TGTGCCAGCAGCTTAGACAAAAACATTCAGTACTTC. It yields the protein CASSLDKNIQYF.